The 10 T cell receptor beta chains below were found in one sample sequenced in a study of control samples from healthy donors and cancer patients. Produced via immunoSEQ multiplex PCR; TCRdb's table is partial and in-frame only. Here the sample spans under 200,000 clones, over 85% being singletons. The sequenced material came from blood. These receptor sequences come from a woman between 40 and 50 years old in good health.

V usage is TRBV7-3 and J usage is TRBJ1-2; D uncertain. The CDR3 has 14 residues. Germline CDR1 reads SGHTA; CDR2 reads FQGTGA. V shed 5 bases and J shed 4 bases, with 14 bases lying between them. The CDR3 loop is CASSEGPQSYGYTF. CDR3 bases: TGTGCCAGCAGCGAAGGGCCGCAGAGCTATGGCTACACCTTC.

The gene calls are TRBV19 and TRBJ1-2; D ambiguous. The germline gives CDR1 LNHDA, CDR2 SQIVND (reference sequence). There are 14 residues in the CDR3. V was cut by 4 bases and J by 0 bases, with 9 bases left in between. The CDR3 DNA follows: TGTGCCAGTAGTAGAACGTGGGCTAACTATGGCTACACCTTC. It codes for CASSRTWANYGYTF. Supplemented by reference TRBV19 and TRBJ1-2, the full variable domain reads DGGITQSPKYLFRKEGQNVTLSCEQNLNHDAMYWYRQDPGQGLRLIYYSQIVNDFQKGDIAEGYSVSREKKESFPLTVTSAQKNPTAFYLCASSRTWANYGYTFGSGTRLTVV.

V usage is TRBV9 and J usage is TRBJ1-5; 9 bases are shared with TRBD1. Germline CDR1 and CDR2: SGDLS and YYNGEE. The CDR3 length is 14 residues. V shed 3 bases and J 6 bases; nucleotides not matched to a gene: 4. The CDR3 loop reads CASSEQGAGQPQHF. The CDR3 bases are TGTGCCAGCAGCGAACAGGGGGCAGGTCAGCCCCAGCATTTT.

The chain combines TRBV6-5 with TRBJ1-3, with unresolved D. The germline CDR1 and CDR2 sequences are MNHEY and SVGAGI. Trimming took 5 bases from V and 0 from J, leaving 11 bases between them. The CDR3 covers 15 residues. This CDR3 is CASSLDKSSGNTIYF. As DNA, the CDR3 is TGTGCCAGCAGTCTCGACAAGAGCTCTGGAAACACCATATATTTT.

This rearrangement joins TRBV5-5 to TRBJ2-7, with TRBD1 as a possible D gene (6 bases). The CDR3 covers 14 residues. V was cut by 4 bases and J by 2 bases, with 13 bases left in between. CDR1 is SGHKS, CDR2 YYEKEE, per germline (reference sequence). CDR3 sequence reads: CASSSRGDTYEQYF. The CDR3 DNA sequence: TGTGCCAGCAGCAGCAGGGGCGATACCTACGAGCAGTACTTC.

The chain links TRBV7-9 to TRBJ1-2; D ambiguous. The germline CDR1 and CDR2 sequences are SEHNR and FQNEAQ (reference sequence). This CDR3 comprises 13 residues. V was shortened by 1 base and J by 3 bases, with 6 bases between the two germline ends. Here the CDR3 reads CASSLERDYGYTF. DNA of the CDR3: TGTGCCAGCAGCTTAGAACGGGACTATGGCTACACCTTC.

This sequence joins TRBV4-2 and TRBJ2-3; D may be TRBD1 (6 bases). Trimming removed 4 bases from V and 1 base from J, with 15 bases in between. Germline V CDR1 and CDR2: LGHNA, YNFKEQ. The CDR3 extends over 16 amino acids. CDR3 nucleotides: TGTGCCAGCAGCCCCCTGGGGGCAGGGGGCACAGATACGCAGTATTTT. Translating gives CASSPLGAGGTDTQYF.

V gene TRBV3-1 (or the pseudogene TRBV3-2) combines with J gene TRBJ1-4; D is unclear. The CDR3 runs 15 residues. In germline, CDR1 is LGHDT, CDR2 YNNKEL (reference sequence). The ends were cut back, 4 bases at V and 0 bases at J, with 9 bases in the middle. This chain's CDR3 is CASSPRHSTNEKLFF. The CDR3 DNA reads TGTGCCAGCAGCCCGAGACACTCAACTAATGAAAAACTGTTTTTT.

V and J are TRBV5-6 and TRBJ1-2; possible D gene TRBD1, 5 bases. The CDR3 sequence is 16 residues long. CDR1 is SGHDT and CDR2 is YYEEEE in the germline V gene. Trimming pared 4 bases from V and 7 bases from J, leaving 23 bases between. The CDR3 coding sequence is TGTGCCAGCAGCCGAAGGATGGGGCAGGAACAACTTGGCTACACCTTC. This sequence encodes CASSRRMGQEQLGYTF.

This clone appeared a single time. The V call is TRBV7-2, the J call TRBJ1-6, with D possibly TRBD1 on 5 matching bases. V gave up 7 bases and J gave up 9 bases, with 19 bases separating them. The CDR3 length is 15 residues. Germline V gene lookup returns CDR1 SGHTA and CDR2 FQGNSA. This chain's CDR3 is CASTLGRNQGSPLHF. The CDR3, as DNA: TGTGCCAGCACCCTAGGCAGAAATCAGGGTTCACCCCTCCACTTT.